This T cell receptor beta chain derives from a study of regulatory T cells in long-lasting Graves disease. The CDR3 contains 14 residues. Germline CDR1 reads SEHNR; CDR2 reads FQNEAQ (reference sequence). Time point meaning: persistent/refractory GD, antithyroid drugs over 5 years with positive TRAb. RNA extracted from PBMCs served as the sequencing template. For TCR beta, libraries came from iRepertoire HTBI primers and Arm-PCR of CDR3 regions. MiXCR, applied by TCRdb to the multiplex PCR reads, yields one record per CDR3 protein. The sample has hundreds of thousands of distinct CDR3 sequences, less than 25% seen once; the top ten hold 6.5% to 8%. As for this clonotype: Compared with germline, one end of the junction differs, possibly owing to a read error.

The rearrangement uses TRBV7-9 and TRBJ1-2; tentatively, D is TRBD1 (5 bases). This TCR derives from a female donor with Graves disease. Specimen: peripheral blood mononuclear cells (PBMCs), collected when the disease was refractory, from a patient treated with antithyroid drugs. CDR3 DNA: TGTGCCAGCAGCTTAGCGGGGGTTAACTACGGCTACACCTTC. Its protein product is CASSLAGVNYGYTF. Drawing the rest from reference TRBV7-9 and TRBJ1-2, the complete variable domain is DTGVSQNPRHKITKRGQNVTFRCDPISEHNRLYWYRQTLGQGPEFLTYFQNEAQLEKSRLLSDRFSAERPKGSFSTLEIQRTEQGDSAMYLCASSLAGVNYGYTFGSGTRLTVV.